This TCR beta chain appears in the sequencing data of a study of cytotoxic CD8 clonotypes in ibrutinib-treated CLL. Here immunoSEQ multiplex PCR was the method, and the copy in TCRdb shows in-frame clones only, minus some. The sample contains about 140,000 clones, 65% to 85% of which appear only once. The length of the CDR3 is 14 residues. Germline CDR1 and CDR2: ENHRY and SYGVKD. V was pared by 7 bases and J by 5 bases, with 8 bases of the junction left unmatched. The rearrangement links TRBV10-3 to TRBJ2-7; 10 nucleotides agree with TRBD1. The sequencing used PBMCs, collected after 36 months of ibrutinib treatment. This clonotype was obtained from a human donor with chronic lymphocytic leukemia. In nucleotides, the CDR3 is TGTGCCATCAAGGCTAGGACAGGGGGGGACGAGCAGTACTTC. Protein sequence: CAIKARTGGDEQYF.